This TCR beta chain was captured by sequencing in a study of T cells in Graves' hyperthyroidism and ophthalmopathy. Whole-study context: Once the initial diagnosis was made, peripheral blood was obtained before any treatment.

This clonotype appeared many times. The target antigen is unknown. Amplified TCR beta CDR3 regions derived from RNA transcripts. First-round RT-PCR of the TCR CDR3 relied on the HTBI primer set. One entry per CDR3 protein, called by TCRdb with MiXCR from the multiplex PCR reads. The sample carries 550,000 to 650,000 distinct CDR3 sequences, over 11% recorded once. Findings and limits, study-wide: Blood also held most thyroid clonotypes expanded beyond 0.001.

Exclusion followed for patients with uncontrolled infection, other autoimmune disease, pregnancy or lactation. When hyperthyroidism was first diagnosed, the blood sample was taken, preceding any ophthalmopathy symptoms. Germline V lookup: CDR1 SGHRS, CDR2 YFSETQ. This CDR3 is 13 amino acids long. The ends lost 3 bases at V and 7 bases at J; junction bases unmatched: 5. The TCR comes from a woman younger than 45 with Graves' hyperthyroidism that later progressed to Graves' ophthalmopathy. Sequences were obtained from blood. The chain employs TRBV5-1 and TRBJ2-7, with 9 nucleotides matching TRBD2. CDR3 sequence (DNA): TGCGCCAGCAGCTCCGTACTAGCGGGTGAGCAGTACTTC. It codes for CASSSVLAGEQYF.